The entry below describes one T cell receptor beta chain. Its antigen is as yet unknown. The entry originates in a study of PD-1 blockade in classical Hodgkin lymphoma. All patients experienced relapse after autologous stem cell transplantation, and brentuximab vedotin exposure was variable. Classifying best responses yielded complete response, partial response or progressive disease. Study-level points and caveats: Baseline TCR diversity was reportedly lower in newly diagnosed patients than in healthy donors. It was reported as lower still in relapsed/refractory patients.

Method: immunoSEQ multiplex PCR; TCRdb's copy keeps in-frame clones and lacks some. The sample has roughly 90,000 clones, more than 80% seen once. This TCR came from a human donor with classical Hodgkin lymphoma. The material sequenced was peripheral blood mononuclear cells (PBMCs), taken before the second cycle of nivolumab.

The CDR3 protein is CASSQGGVGETQYF. The CDR3 DNA sequence: TGTGCCAGCAGCCAAGGAGGGGTCGGAGAGACCCAGTACTTC. V is TRBV16 and J is TRBJ2-5; a weak D match, TRBD2 (6 bases). The CDR3 consists of 14 residues. The germline V gene encodes CDR1 KGHSY and CDR2 FQNENV. Trimming shortened V by 2 bases and J by 4 bases, and 11 bases separated the two germline ends.